This is a list of T cell receptor beta chains from one sample in a study of blood T cells in healthy people across ages. TCRdb re-called the 5' RACE reads with MiXCR, one entry per CDR3 protein. The sample consists of 1.4 million or so distinct CDR3 sequences, roughly two fifths of them appearing once. The specimen was blood. Receptors originate from a woman under 30 in good health. Each CDR3 is given with its conserved first and last residue. D genes are given only for firm matches. Clone size, where shown, is once, few, many, or a class for clones that have expanded.

TRBJ2-3 TRBV2 NA NA CASLSRDQGDTQYF TGTGCCAGCCTATCTAGAGATCAAGGTGATACGCAGTATTTT
TRBJ1-2 TRBV27 NA TRBD1 CASSLSRGTGNGYTF TGTGCCAGCAGTTTATCGAGGGGGACAGGGAATGGCTACACCTTC
TRBJ2-7 TRBV4-1 NA TRBD2 CASGRGTSGSNEQYF TGCGCCAGCGGGAGGGGGACTAGCGGGAGTAATGAGCAGTACTTC
TRBJ1-6 TRBV28 few NA CASLLRRTAGNSPLHF TGTGCCAGCCTGTTAAGACGGACCGCCGGGAATTCACCCCTCCACTTT
TRBJ2-1 TRBV7-8 NA TRBD1 CASSLADRGLNGQFF TGTGCCAGCAGCTTAGCAGACAGGGGGCTCAATGGGCAGTTCTTC
TRBJ1-1 TRBV24-1 NA NA CATSDADTEAFF TGTGCCACCAGCGATGCGGACACTGAAGCTTTCTTT
TRBJ2-5 TRBV5-1 NA NA CASSSQGGFQETQYF TGCGCCAGCAGCTCCCAGGGGGGGTTTCAAGAGACCCAGTACTTC
TRBJ2-5 TRBV10-3 NA NA CAISESNGRETQYF TGTGCCATCAGTGAGTCGAACGGACGAGAGACCCAGTACTTC
TRBJ1-5 TRBV16 NA NA CASSHPPSNQPQHF TGTGCCAGCAGCCACCCTCCTAGCAATCAGCCCCAGCATTTT
TRBJ2-3 TRBV7-2 NA NA CACSPAGFGTDTQYF TGTGCCTGCAGCCCGGCCGGCTTTGGCACAGATACGCAGTATTTT
TRBJ2-3 TRBV20-1 NA NA CSATLAGQSTDTQYF TGCAGTGCTACTTTGGCGGGGCAAAGCACAGATACGCAGTATTTT
TRBJ2-1 TRBV14 NA TRBD1 CASSNRDRVSNEQFF TGTGCCAGCAGCAACCGGGACAGGGTCTCCAATGAGCAGTTCTTC
TRBJ2-3 TRBV7-2 NA NA CASRPGLFTTDTQYF TGTGCCAGCAGACCGGGACTCTTCACCACAGATACGCAGTATTTT
TRBJ1-1 TRBV5-1 NA NA CASSLAWQGYTEAFF TGCGCCAGCAGCTTGGCGTGGCAGGGCTACACTGAAGCTTTCTTT
TRBJ1-2 TRBV7-8 NA NA CASSSGRTMNPRNYGYTF TGTGCCAGCAGCTCCGGCAGGACAATGAATCCCCGGAACTATGGCTACACCTTC
TRBJ2-3 TRBV10-3 NA NA CASLKDTQYF TGTGCCAGCCTAAAAGATACGCAGTATTTT
TRBJ2-4 TRBV5-1 NA TRBD1 CAGGQGHSYEQYF TGCGCCGGTGGACAGGGTCATTCCTATGAGCAGTACTTC
TRBJ1-5 TRBV7-9 few NA CASSILDGWPQHF TGTGCCAGCAGCATCCTAGATGGATGGCCCCAGCATTTT
TRBJ2-7 TRBV29-1 NA TRBD2 CSVGGVSGETYEQYF TGCAGCGTTGGGGGAGTGAGCGGGGAGACCTACGAGCAGTACTTC
TRBJ1-1 TRBV12-3/TRBV12-4 NA NA CASSWGESPEAFF TGTGCCAGCAGTTGGGGTGAGAGCCCTGAAGCTTTCTTT
TRBJ1-1 TRBV24-1 once NA CATRGDGPEAFF TGTGCCACCAGGGGGGACGGGCCTGAAGCTTTCTTT
TRBJ2-3 TRBV18 many NA CASSPPSTDTQYF TGTGCCAGCAGCCCCCCTAGCACAGATACGCAGTATTTT
TRBJ2-3 TRBV5-1 NA NA CASSLALISQVDSTDTQYF TGCGCCAGCAGCTTGGCCCTAATCTCCCAGGTCGATAGCACAGATACGCAGTATTTT
TRBJ2-5 TRBV12-3/TRBV12-4 few NA CASSLLDKSETQYF TGTGCCAGCAGTTTGCTGGACAAGTCCGAGACCCAGTACTTC
TRBJ2-3 TRBV7-8 many NA CASSPGPTDTQYF TGTGCCAGCAGCCCCGGCCCCACAGATACGCAGTATTTT
TRBJ1-1 TRBV7-2 NA TRBD1 CASSFGQGTSEAFF TGTGCCAGCAGCTTTGGACAGGGGACCTCTGAAGCTTTCTTT
TRBJ2-7 TRBV5-1 few NA CASSLERREQYF TGCGCCAGCAGCTTGGAACGGCGAGAGCAGTACTTC
TRBJ1-2 TRBV29-1 few NA CSVVVGGMNYGYTF TGCAGCGTTGTTGTCGGTGGGATGAACTATGGCTACACCTTC
TRBJ2-1 TRBV2 NA TRBD2 CASSEPTSGLSYNEQFF TGTGCCAGCAGTGAACCGACTAGCGGACTCTCCTACAATGAGCAGTTCTTC
TRBJ2-5 TRBV7-6 few TRBD1 CASSFPGQGFRTQYF TGTGCCAGCAGCTTTCCGGGACAGGGATTTCGGACCCAGTACTTC
TRBJ2-3 TRBV7-2 NA NA CASSLSKGGASTDAQYF TGTGCCAGCAGCTTATCGAAAGGAGGTGCTAGCACAGATGCGCAGTATTTT
TRBJ1-1 TRBV6-1 few TRBD1 CASSERDRVRTEAFF TGTGCCAGCAGTGAACGGGACAGGGTACGGACTGAAGCTTTCTTT
TRBJ2-7 TRBV19 NA TRBD2 CASSIAGGAAYEQYF TGTGCCAGTAGTATTGCGGGGGGGGCGGCCTACGAGCAGTACTTC
TRBJ1-1 TRBV4-1 NA TRBD1 CASSQDRGLVAFF TGCGCCAGCAGCCAAGACAGGGGGCTAGTGGCTTTCTTT
TRBJ2-5 TRBV20-1 few TRBD2 CSASPGLAIREQYF TGCAGTGCTTCACCGGGACTAGCGATTAGGGAGCAGTACTTC
TRBJ1-4 TRBV12-3/TRBV12-4 NA TRBD1 CASSSPYRGGGEKLFF TGTGCCAGCAGTTCCCCCTACAGGGGAGGGGGTGAAAAACTGTTTTTT
TRBJ2-5 TRBV2 few NA CASSELAWETQYF TGTGCCAGCAGTGAACTAGCATGGGAGACCCAGTACTTC
TRBJ2-7 TRBV29-1 many NA CSVVEGTYEQYF TGCAGCGTCGTCGAGGGGACCTACGAGCAGTACTTC
TRBJ2-1 TRBV7-2 NA TRBD2 CASSSTRLAGGYNEQFF TGTGCCAGCAGCTCCACCCGACTAGCGGGAGGGTACAATGAGCAGTTCTTC
TRBJ2-2 TRBV3-1 NA TRBD1 CASRRTGANTGELFF TGTGCCAGCAGACGGACAGGCGCGAACACCGGGGAGCTGTTTTTT
TRBJ2-1 TRBV7-9 NA NA CASRLTYEQFF TGTGCCAGCAGATTAACGTATGAGCAGTTCTTC
TRBJ2-7 TRBV6-5 NA TRBD2 CASSYKFGGRSSYEQYF TGTGCCAGCAGTTACAAGTTCGGCGGGAGGAGCTCCTACGAGCAGTACTTC
TRBJ2-1 TRBV4-1 NA TRBD1 CASILFPGQALNEQFF TGCGCCAGCATCTTATTTCCGGGACAGGCCTTAAATGAGCAGTTCTTC
TRBJ1-4 TRBV6-6 NA NA CASSPGAGDEKLFF TGTGCCAGCAGTCCTGGGGCAGGGGATGAAAAACTGTTTTTT
TRBJ2-3 TRBV7-2 few NA CASSLEGTTQYF TGTGCCAGCAGCTTAGAGGGGACTACGCAGTATTTT
TRBJ1-1 TRBV7-3 NA NA CASSLEQLANTEAFF TGTGCCAGCAGCTTAGAACAGCTAGCGAACACTGAAGCTTTCTTT
TRBJ1-1 TRBV20-1 NA NA CSARAAPSGDTEAFF TGCAGTGCTAGAGCGGCTCCTTCGGGGGACACTGAAGCTTTCTTT
TRBJ2-1 TRBV13 NA NA CASSFELSSSYNEQFF TGTGCCAGCAGCTTCGAACTATCAAGCTCCTACAATGAGCAGTTCTTC
TRBJ2-3 TRBV5-1 few NA CASSFQGEDTQYF TGCGCCAGCAGCTTCCAGGGAGAAGATACGCAGTATTTT
TRBJ1-4 TRBV6-2/TRBV6-3 NA NA CASSYSASEKLFF TGTGCCAGCAGTTACTCCGCATCAGAAAAACTGTTTTTT
TRBJ2-5 TRBV7-2 NA TRBD2 CASSQTSGGAETQYF TGTGCCAGCAGCCAGACTAGCGGGGGGGCAGAGACCCAGTACTTC
TRBJ1-5 TRBV6-5 NA NA CASHTTGQPQHF TGTGCCAGCCATACGACAGGTCAGCCCCAGCATTTT
TRBJ2-7 TRBV10-2 NA TRBD1 CASSVNLGGKQYF TGCGCCAGCAGCGTTAATTTAGGGGGCAAGCAGTACTTC
TRBJ2-3 TRBV7-2 few TRBD2 CASSSPPLAASTDTQYF TGTGCCAGCAGCTCCCCCCCACTAGCGGCTAGCACAGATACGCAGTATTTT
TRBJ1-4 TRBV20-1 NA TRBD1 CSARSTGVGEKLFF TGCAGTGCTCGTTCTACAGGGGTGGGTGAAAAACTGTTTTTT
TRBJ2-6 TRBV15 NA NA CATSRAGANVLTF TGTGCCACCAGCAGGGCTGGGGCCAACGTCCTGACTTTC